This is a list of T cell receptor beta chains from one sample in a study of cytomegalovirus exposure and HLA in healthy donors. Only in-frame clones appear in the TCRdb table, and some are missing; sequencing was by immunoSEQ multiplex PCR. The data show under 150,000 clones, with about 80% seen just once and over 1.5% held by the top ten. Specimen: PBMCs. These TCRs come from a woman aged 50 to 60 in good health and CMV-seronegative. Each CDR3 is given with its conserved first and last residue. A D gene is named only where the DNA matches it firmly. Not all rows give a size; the values are once, few, many and, for expanded clones, a class.

clone size	CDR3 length	J gene	D gene	V gene	CDR3 protein	CDR3 DNA
NA	15	TRBJ1-1	TRBD1	TRBV30	CAWSDRGQMNTEAFF	TGTGCCTGGAGTGACAGGGGCCAGATGAACACTGAAGCTTTCTTT
few	19	TRBJ1-2	TRBD1	TRBV7-2	CASSSHYETGFLASGGYTF	TGTGCCAGCAGCTCCCACTACGAGACAGGGTTTTTAGCCTCGGGCGGCTACACCTTC
NA	15	TRBJ2-3	NA	TRBV7-2	CASSLPTSGADTQYF	TGTGCCAGCAGCCTACCTACCTCCGGGGCAGATACGCAGTATTTT
NA	13	TRBJ2-7	NA	TRBV29-1	CSARVADFYEQYF	TGCAGCGCCCGGGTAGCGGATTTCTACGAGCAGTACTTC
NA	13	TRBJ2-7	TRBD1	TRBV30	CAWSNGGQGWQYF	TGTGCCTGGAGTAACGGGGGACAGGGTTGGCAGTACTTC
NA	15	TRBJ2-1	TRBD2	TRBV4-2	CASSQVAGLYNEQFF	TGTGCCAGCAGCCAAGTCGCGGGACTATACAATGAGCAGTTCTTC
NA	13	TRBJ1-2	NA	TRBV5-4	CASSSRQNYGYTF	TGTGCCAGCAGCTCTCGACAGAACTATGGCTACACCTTC
NA	12	TRBJ2-7	NA	TRBV7-9	CASSGISYEQYF	TGTGCCAGCAGCGGCATCTCCTACGAGCAGTACTTC
NA	16	TRBJ2-6	NA	TRBV5-4	CASSLGDNAGANVLTF	TGTGCCAGCAGCTTGGGCGACAATGCTGGGGCCAACGTCCTGACTTTC
NA	16	TRBJ2-1	TRBD1	TRBV27	CASAHGGTGYYNEQFF	TGTGCCAGCGCTCATGGTGGGACAGGGTACTACAATGAGCAGTTCTTC
NA	18	TRBJ2-2	TRBD1	TRBV7-3	CASSPDRGEIRDTGELFF	TGTGCCAGCAGCCCAGACAGGGGCGAGATAAGGGACACCGGGGAGCTGTTTTTT
NA	17	TRBJ2-7	TRBD2	TRBV2	CASSESRLAVSSYEQYF	TGTGCCAGCAGTGAATCGCGGCTAGCGGTTAGCTCCTACGAGCAGTACTTC
NA	16	TRBJ2-2	TRBD2	TRBV5-4	CASSEGLAGVDGELFF	TGTGCCAGCAGCGAAGGACTAGCGGGAGTCGACGGGGAGCTGTTTTTT
NA	13	TRBJ2-5	TRBD1	TRBV2	CASRQGIQETQYF	TGTGCCAGCAGACAGGGGATTCAAGAGACCCAGTACTTC
once	15	TRBJ2-1	TRBD2	TRBV5-8	CASSAGLAANNEQFF	TGTGCCAGCAGCGCGGGACTAGCGGCGAACAATGAGCAGTTCTTC
NA	17	TRBJ2-1	TRBD1	TRBV5-4	CASSLAGQGPSYNEQFF	TGTGCCAGCAGCTTGGCGGGACAGGGGCCCTCCTACAATGAGCAGTTCTTC
NA	14	TRBJ2-5	TRBD1	TRBV7-8	CASSPRQGQETQYF	TGTGCCAGCAGCCCTCGACAGGGTCAAGAGACCCAGTACTTC
NA	19	TRBJ1-3	TRBD1	TRBV27	CASSFRGEGTGSSGNTIYF	TGTGCCAGCAGTTTCCGCGGTGAGGGGACAGGGAGCTCTGGAAACACCATATATTTT
NA	15	TRBJ1-1	NA	TRBV29-1	CSVVLGQHMNTEAFF	TGCAGCGTTGTATTGGGACAACACATGAACACTGAAGCTTTCTTT
NA	15	TRBJ1-2	TRBD1	TRBV2	CASSVFPGQTYGYTF	TGTGCCAGCAGCGTTTTTCCGGGACAGACATATGGCTACACCTTC
NA	16	TRBJ1-2	NA	TRBV4-1	CASSQETGILPSGYTF	TGCGCCAGCAGCCAAGAAACCGGGATCCTCCCTAGTGGCTACACCTTC
NA	16	TRBJ2-1	TRBD2	TRBV27	CASGPGTSGVRGEQFF	TGTGCCAGCGGCCCCGGGACTAGCGGGGTCCGGGGTGAGCAGTTCTTC
few	14	TRBJ1-4	NA	TRBV9	CASSVAIRDEKLFF	TGTGCCAGCAGCGTAGCTATCCGGGATGAAAAACTGTTTTTT
NA	14	TRBJ2-1	NA	TRBV4-3	CASSQDPLSAKQFF	TGCGCCAGCAGCCAAGATCCGTTGTCAGCGAAGCAGTTCTTC
NA	14	TRBJ1-3	NA	TRBV4-1	CASRGNGAGLTIYF	TGCGCCAGCCGCGGCAACGGAGCTGGACTCACCATATATTTT
NA	15	TRBJ1-5	NA	TRBV5-1	CASSLSGDSNQPQHF	TGCGCCAGCAGCTTATCAGGGGATAGCAATCAGCCCCAGCATTTT
NA	16	TRBJ2-1	TRBD2	TRBV15	CATSRDPSGSSNEQFF	TGTGCCACCAGCAGAGATCCTAGCGGGAGTTCCAATGAGCAGTTCTTC
NA	11	TRBJ1-1	NA	TRBV2	CASSETAEAFF	TGTGCCAGCAGTGAGACAGCTGAAGCTTTCTTT
once	13	TRBJ2-1	NA	TRBV7-8	CASSLGTGNEQFF	TGTGCCAGCAGCTTAGGTACGGGGAATGAGCAGTTCTTC
NA	17	TRBJ2-5	TRBD2	TRBV28	CASSPSSGRAHLETQYF	TGTGCCAGCAGTCCCTCTAGCGGGAGGGCCCACTTGGAGACCCAGTACTTC
NA	14	TRBJ2-5	NA	TRBV2	CASSEARGVGTQYF	TGTGCCAGCAGTGAAGCTCGAGGTGTGGGGACCCAGTACTTC